The rows below give T cell receptor beta chains drawn from one sample of a study of cytomegalovirus exposure and HLA in healthy donors. Using immunoSEQ multiplex PCR, the repertoire was profiled, and TCRdb retains in-frame clones only, with some absent. The top ten hold roughly 2% of the sample, which has about 180,000 clones, around 77% seen once. Sequences were obtained from PBMCs. The receptors were sampled from a woman under 40 in good health and CMV-seronegative. Each CDR3 is given with its conserved first and last residue. The D gene is left open where the match is weak. Some rows mark clone size as missing; the rest say once, few, many or name a class of expanded clone.

j_call clone_size v_call d_call cdr3_aa cdr3_nt
TRBJ2-7 once TRBV5-1 TRBD2 CASSLGLADSYEQYF TGCGCCAGCAGCTTGGGGCTAGCGGACTCCTACGAGCAGTACTTC
TRBJ1-1 NA TRBV5-1 NA CASSLAVQGSATEAFF TGCGCCAGCAGCTTGGCCGTCCAGGGGTCAGCCACTGAAGCTTTCTTT
TRBJ2-5 once TRBV5-6 NA CASSSWGRQETQYF TGTGCCAGCAGCTCCTGGGGGAGGCAAGAGACCCAGTACTTC
TRBJ1-1 NA TRBV30 NA CAWSLPPRWAGAFF TGTGCCTGGAGCCTCCCCCCCCGTTGGGCGGGAGCTTTCTTT
TRBJ1-2 NA TRBV27 NA CASSLSTGGANYGYTF TGTGCCAGCAGTTTATCGACGGGGGGGGCTAACTATGGCTACACCTTC
TRBJ1-6 NA TRBV21-1 NA CASSAPRGTFPGGPLHF TGTGCCAGCAGCGCTCCGCGGGGGACATTCCCCGGGGGGCCCCTCCACTTT
TRBJ1-2 NA TRBV27 NA CASSLAGNYGYTF TGTGCCAGCAGTTTAGCGGGGAACTATGGCTACACCTTC
TRBJ2-3 NA TRBV29-1 NA CSVELAEGASTDTQYF TGCAGCGTTGAATTGGCGGAGGGGGCTAGCACAGATACGCAGTATTTT
TRBJ1-6 NA TRBV5-1 TRBD1 CASRWDRVTSPLHF TGCGCCAGCCGATGGGACAGGGTTACCTCACCCCTCCACTTT
TRBJ1-5 few TRBV2 NA CASSEVSSNQPQHF TGTGCCAGCAGTGAAGTCAGTAGCAATCAGCCCCAGCATTTT
TRBJ2-5 NA TRBV5-1 NA CASSRDSQETQYF TGCGCCAGCAGCCGTGACAGTCAAGAGACCCAGTACTTC
TRBJ1-4 NA TRBV7-6 TRBD1 CASSSDRNDEKLFF TGTGCCAGCAGCTCGGACAGGAACGATGAAAAACTGTTTTTT
TRBJ2-7 NA TRBV6-6 TRBD1 CASSYSLGQGRVEQYF TGTGCCAGCAGTTACTCGCTCGGACAGGGACGGGTCGAGCAGTACTTC
TRBJ2-1 NA TRBV7-3 TRBD2 CASSLEGTSGGLNEQFF TGTGCCAGCAGCTTAGAAGGGACTAGCGGGGGGTTGAATGAGCAGTTCTTC
TRBJ1-1 few TRBV4-3 TRBD1 CASSHTQGAPNTEAFF TGCGCCAGCAGCCACACACAGGGGGCCCCTAACACTGAAGCTTTCTTT
TRBJ2-3 NA TRBV9 NA CASSARTATDTQYF TGTGCCAGCAGCGCCCGGACAGCCACAGATACGCAGTATTTT
TRBJ1-1 NA TRBV7-2 NA CASSFLLNTEAFF TGTGCCAGCAGCTTTTTATTGAACACTGAAGCTTTCTTT
TRBJ2-2 NA TRBV4-3 NA CASSQDDSHTGELFF TGCGCCAGCAGCCAAGATGACAGCCACACCGGGGAGCTGTTTTTT
TRBJ2-2 NA TRBV6-5 NA CASSSSGENTGELFF TGTGCCAGCAGCTCCTCAGGGGAGAACACCGGGGAGCTGTTTTTT
TRBJ1-4 NA TRBV10-3 NA CAIRGSRDNEKLFF TGTGCCATCAGGGGGAGTCGGGATAATGAAAAACTGTTTTTT